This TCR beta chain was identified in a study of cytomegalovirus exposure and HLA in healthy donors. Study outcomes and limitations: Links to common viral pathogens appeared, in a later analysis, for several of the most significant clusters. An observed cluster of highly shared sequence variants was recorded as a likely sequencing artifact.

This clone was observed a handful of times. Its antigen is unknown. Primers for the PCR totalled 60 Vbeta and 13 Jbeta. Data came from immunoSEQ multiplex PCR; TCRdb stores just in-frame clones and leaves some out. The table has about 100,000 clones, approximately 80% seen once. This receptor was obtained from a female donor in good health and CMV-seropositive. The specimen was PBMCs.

The DNA of the CDR3 is TGTGCCAGCAGCCAAGAATCCCCTAGCGGAATAAGCACAGATACGCAGTATTTT. It specifies CASSQESPSGISTDTQYF. The chain is built from TRBV4-2 and TRBJ2-3; 7 bases are shared with TRBD2. Germline CDR1 is LGHNA and CDR2 is YNFKEQ. The CDR3 is 18 residues long. Losses at the gene ends were 0 bases for V and 0 bases for J; bases not matched to a gene: 9.